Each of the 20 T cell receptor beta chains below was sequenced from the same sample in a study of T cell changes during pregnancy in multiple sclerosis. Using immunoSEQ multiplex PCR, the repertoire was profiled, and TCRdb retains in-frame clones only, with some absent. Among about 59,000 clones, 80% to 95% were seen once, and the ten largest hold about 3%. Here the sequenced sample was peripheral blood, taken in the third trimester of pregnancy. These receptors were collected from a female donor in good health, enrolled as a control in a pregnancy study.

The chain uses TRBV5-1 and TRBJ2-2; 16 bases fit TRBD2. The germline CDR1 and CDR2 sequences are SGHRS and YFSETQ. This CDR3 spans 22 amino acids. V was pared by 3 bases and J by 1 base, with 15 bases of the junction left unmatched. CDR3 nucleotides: TGCGCCAGCAGCTCCCTCCCGGGACTAGCGGGGGGGCCAGGTTGGAACACCGGGGAGCTGTTTTTT. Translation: CASSSLPGLAGGPGWNTGELFF.

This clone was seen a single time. The CDR3 nucleotides are TGTGCCAGCAGGGAGACAGGGGGTCCTCCGGGGCAGTACTTC. Amino acids: CASRETGGPPGQYF. The genes are TRBV11-3 and TRBJ2-7; 9 bases agree with TRBD1. CDR3 length: 14 amino acids. CDR1 is SGHNT and CDR2 is YENEEA in the germline V gene. Trimming at V came to 6 bases and at J to 9 bases, leaving 12 bases not matched to a gene.

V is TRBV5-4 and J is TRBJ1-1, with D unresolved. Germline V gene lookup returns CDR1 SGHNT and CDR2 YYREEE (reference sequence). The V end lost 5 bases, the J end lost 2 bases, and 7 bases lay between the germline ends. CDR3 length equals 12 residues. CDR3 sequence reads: CASRHYNTEAFF. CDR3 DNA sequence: TGTGCCAGCAGGCACTACAACACTGAAGCTTTCTTT.

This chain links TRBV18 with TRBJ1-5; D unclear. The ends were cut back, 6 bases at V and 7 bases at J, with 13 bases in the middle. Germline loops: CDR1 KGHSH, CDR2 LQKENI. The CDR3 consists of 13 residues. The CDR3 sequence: CASSLDLGQPQHF. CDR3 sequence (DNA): TGTGCCAGCTCCCTTGACTTAGGCCAGCCCCAGCATTTT. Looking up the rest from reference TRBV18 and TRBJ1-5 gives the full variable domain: NAGVMQNPRHLVRRRGQEARLRCSPMKGHSHVYWYRQLPEEGLKFMVYLQKENIIDESGMPKERFSAEFPKEGPSILRIQQVVRGDSAAYFCASSLDLGQPQHFGDGTRLSIL.

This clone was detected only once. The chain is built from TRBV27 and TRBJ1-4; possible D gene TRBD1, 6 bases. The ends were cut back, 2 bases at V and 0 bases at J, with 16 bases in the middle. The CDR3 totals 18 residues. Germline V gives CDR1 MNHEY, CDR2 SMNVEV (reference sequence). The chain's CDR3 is CASSLNGKRGSTNEKLFF. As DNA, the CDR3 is TGTGCCAGCAGTTTAAATGGGAAGAGGGGGTCAACTAATGAAAAACTGTTTTTT.

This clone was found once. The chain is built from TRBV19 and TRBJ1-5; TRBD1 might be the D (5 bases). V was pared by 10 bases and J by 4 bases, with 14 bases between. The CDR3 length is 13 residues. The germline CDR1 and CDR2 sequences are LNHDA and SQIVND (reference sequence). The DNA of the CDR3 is TGTGCCACCACAACGACAGTAAATCAGCCCCAGCATTTT. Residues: CATTTTVNQPQHF.

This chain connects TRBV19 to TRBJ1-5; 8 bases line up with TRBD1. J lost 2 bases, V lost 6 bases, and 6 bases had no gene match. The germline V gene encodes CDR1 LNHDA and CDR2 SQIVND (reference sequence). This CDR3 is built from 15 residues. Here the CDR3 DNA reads TGTGCCAGTAGGCGAGGACAGGGCCGCAATCAGCCCCAGCATTTT. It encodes CASRRGQGRNQPQHF.

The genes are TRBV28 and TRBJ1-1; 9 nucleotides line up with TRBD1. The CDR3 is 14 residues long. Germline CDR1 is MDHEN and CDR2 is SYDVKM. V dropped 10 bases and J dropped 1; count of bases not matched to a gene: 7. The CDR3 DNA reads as TGTGCCATTTCGACAGGGGGACCGAACACTGAAGCTTTCTTT. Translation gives CAISTGGPNTEAFF. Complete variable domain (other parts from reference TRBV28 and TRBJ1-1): DVKVTQSSRYLVKRTGEKVFLECVQDMDHENMFWYRQDPGLGLRLIYFSYDVKMKEKGDIPEGYSVSREKKERFSLILESASTNQTSMYLCAISTGGPNTEAFFGQGTRLTVV.

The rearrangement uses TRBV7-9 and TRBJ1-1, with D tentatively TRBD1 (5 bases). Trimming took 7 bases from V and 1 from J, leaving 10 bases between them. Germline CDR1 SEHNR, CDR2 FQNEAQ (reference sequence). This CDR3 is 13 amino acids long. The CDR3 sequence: CASTPGGNTEAFF. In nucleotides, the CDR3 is TGTGCCAGCACCCCGGGGGGGAACACTGAAGCTTTCTTT.

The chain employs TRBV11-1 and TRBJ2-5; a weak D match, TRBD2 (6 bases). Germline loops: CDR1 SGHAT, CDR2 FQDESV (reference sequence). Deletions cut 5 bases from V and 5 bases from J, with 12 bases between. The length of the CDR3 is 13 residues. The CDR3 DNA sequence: TGTGCCAGCAGCCCCTCGGGAGTGGAGACCCAGTACTTC. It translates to CASSPSGVETQYF.

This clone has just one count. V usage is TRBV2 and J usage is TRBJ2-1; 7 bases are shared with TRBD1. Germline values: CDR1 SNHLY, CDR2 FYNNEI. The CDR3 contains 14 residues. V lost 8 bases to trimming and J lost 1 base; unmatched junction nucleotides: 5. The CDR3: CASLDRASYNEQFF. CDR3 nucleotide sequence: TGTGCCAGCCTAGACAGGGCATCCTACAATGAGCAGTTCTTC.

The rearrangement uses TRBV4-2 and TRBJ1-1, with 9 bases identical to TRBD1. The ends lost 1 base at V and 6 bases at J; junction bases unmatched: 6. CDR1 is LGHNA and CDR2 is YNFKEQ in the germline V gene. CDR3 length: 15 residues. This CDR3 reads CASSQVQQGAPEAFF. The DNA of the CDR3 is TGTGCCAGCAGCCAAGTCCAACAGGGGGCCCCTGAAGCTTTCTTT.

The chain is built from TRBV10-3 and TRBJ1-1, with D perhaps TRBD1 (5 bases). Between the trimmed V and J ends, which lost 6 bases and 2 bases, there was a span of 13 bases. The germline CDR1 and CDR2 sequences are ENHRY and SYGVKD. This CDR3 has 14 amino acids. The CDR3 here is CAIREGVLNTEAFF. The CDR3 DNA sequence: TGTGCCATCAGGGAAGGGGTCCTCAACACTGAAGCTTTCTTT.

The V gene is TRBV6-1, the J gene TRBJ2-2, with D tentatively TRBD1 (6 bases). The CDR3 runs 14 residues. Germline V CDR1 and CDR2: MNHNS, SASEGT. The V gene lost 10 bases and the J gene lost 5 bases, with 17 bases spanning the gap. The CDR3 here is CATTGQGRTGELFF. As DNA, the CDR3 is TGTGCCACTACGGGCCAGGGGAGAACCGGGGAGCTGTTTTTT.

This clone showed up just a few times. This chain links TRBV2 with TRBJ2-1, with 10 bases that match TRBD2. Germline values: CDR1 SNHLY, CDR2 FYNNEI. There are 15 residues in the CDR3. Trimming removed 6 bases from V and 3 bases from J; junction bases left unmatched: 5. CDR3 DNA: TGTGCCAGCAGGACCGGGACTAGCGACTACAATGAGCAGTTCTTC. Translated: CASRTGTSDYNEQFF.

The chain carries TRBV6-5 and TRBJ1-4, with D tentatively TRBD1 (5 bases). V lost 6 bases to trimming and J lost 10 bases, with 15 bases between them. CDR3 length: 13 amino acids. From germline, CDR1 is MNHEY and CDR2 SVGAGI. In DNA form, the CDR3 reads TGTGCCAGCAGCACTGGGCAGGGCGGAAAACTGTTTTTT. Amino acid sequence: CASSTGQGGKLFF.

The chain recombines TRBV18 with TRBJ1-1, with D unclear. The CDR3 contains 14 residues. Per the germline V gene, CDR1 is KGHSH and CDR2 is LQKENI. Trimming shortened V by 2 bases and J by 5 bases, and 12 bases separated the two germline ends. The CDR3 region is CASSPNPSRTEAFF. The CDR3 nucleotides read TGTGCCAGCTCACCAAACCCCTCTAGGACTGAAGCTTTCTTT.

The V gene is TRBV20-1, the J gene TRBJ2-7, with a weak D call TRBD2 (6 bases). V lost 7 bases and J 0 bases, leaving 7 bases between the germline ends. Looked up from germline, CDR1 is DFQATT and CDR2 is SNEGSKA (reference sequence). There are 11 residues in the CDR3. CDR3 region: CSVADSYEQYF. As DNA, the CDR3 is TGCAGTGTAGCGGACTCCTACGAGCAGTACTTC.

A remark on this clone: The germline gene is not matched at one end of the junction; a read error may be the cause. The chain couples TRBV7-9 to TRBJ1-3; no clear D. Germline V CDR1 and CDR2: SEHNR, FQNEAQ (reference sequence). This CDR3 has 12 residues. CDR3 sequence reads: CASSLDVGLLAF. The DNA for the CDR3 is TGTGCCAGCAGCTTAGATGTGGGCTTGTTGGCTTTT.

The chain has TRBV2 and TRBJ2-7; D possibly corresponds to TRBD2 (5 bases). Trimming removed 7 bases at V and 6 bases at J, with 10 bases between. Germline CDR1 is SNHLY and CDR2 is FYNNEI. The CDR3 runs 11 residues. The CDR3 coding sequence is TGTGCCAGCATTTGGACTTTCGAGCAGTACTTC. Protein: CASIWTFEQYF.